The 25 T cell receptor beta chains listed next were all sequenced from one sample in a study of CD8+CD57+ T cells in acquired aplastic anemia. The authors sequenced patients whose flow cytometry had shown CD8+CD57+ cell expansion. Researchers used genomic DNA as the template to profile TCR beta VDJ and CDR3. TCRdb reprocessed the reads with MiXCR, giving one entry per CDR3 protein. The table has around 210,000 distinct CDR3 sequences, approximately 60% seen once. Sequencing used sorted CD4+, CD8+, or CD8+CD57+ T cells (not recorded which) from PBMCs. These receptors were collected from a human donor with aplastic anemia.

J is TRBJ1-1 and V is TRBV6-4, with D perhaps TRBD1 (5 bases). The CDR3 has 14 residues. CDR1 is MRHNA and CDR2 is SNTAGT in the germline V gene. V lost 2 bases and J 1 base, leaving 8 bases between the germline ends. Here the CDR3 DNA reads TGTGCCAGCAGTGACGGGGCGGAGAACACTGAAGCTTTCTTT. As protein: CASSDGAENTEAFF.

As regards this clonotype: A junction boundary mismatches the germline segment, possibly from a read error. The CDR3 loop is CSARDREDSHDQYF. The CDR3 region has the DNA TGCAGTGCTAGAGATCGGGAGGACTCCCACGACCAGTACTTC. J is TRBJ2-7 and V is TRBV20-1; TRBD2 aligns across 7 bases. The germline V gene has CDR1 DFQATT and CDR2 SNEGSKA (reference sequence). This CDR3 contains 14 residues.

This rearrangement joins TRBV24-1 to TRBJ2-3; D unclear. The CDR3 covers 13 residues. Germline CDR1 is KGHDR and CDR2 is SFDVKD. The V gene lost 3 bases and the J gene lost 0 bases, with 3 bases spanning the gap. The CDR3 sequence is CATSDPSTDTQYF. In DNA, the CDR3 is TGTGCCACCAGTGATCCAAGCACAGATACGCAGTATTTT.

This clonotype was counted ten times or more. V is TRBV7-8 and J is TRBJ2-7; D call uncertain. The germline CDR1 and CDR2 sequences are SGHVS and FQNEAQ. The CDR3 covers 14 residues. V dropped 1 base and J dropped 3 bases, with 10 bases sitting between them. CDR3 protein: CASSLVSYGYEQYF. The DNA for the CDR3 is TGTGCCAGCAGCTTAGTCTCGTATGGCTACGAGCAGTACTTC.

The chain recombines TRBV20-1 with TRBJ2-3, with TRBD1 matching 7 bases. Germline values: CDR1 DFQATT, CDR2 SNEGSKA (reference sequence). Losses at the gene ends were 6 bases for V and 0 bases for J; bases not matched to a gene: 9. This CDR3 is built from 15 residues. Written as DNA, the CDR3 is TGCAGTGCCACTACCACAGGGGTTAGCACAGATACGCAGTATTTT. It yields the protein CSATTTGVSTDTQYF.

DNA of the CDR3: TGCAGTGCTAGGGGGACAACCACAAGCTCCTACGAGCAGTACTTC. Translated, it gives CSARGTTTSSYEQYF. The chain has TRBV20-1 and TRBJ2-7; weak D call: TRBD1 (6 bases). V lost 3 bases and J 0 bases, leaving 15 bases between the germline ends. From germline, CDR1 is DFQATT and CDR2 SNEGSKA (reference sequence). This CDR3 has 15 residues.

The chain joins TRBV7-9 to TRBJ1-1, with TRBD1 identical over 7 bases. V gave up 1 base and J gave up 4 bases; unmatched junction bases: 6. Germline assignment: CDR1 SEHNR and CDR2 FQNEAQ (reference sequence). There are 15 residues in the CDR3. This CDR3 is CASSLVTGAVTEAFF. CDR3 coding DNA: TGTGCCAGCAGCTTAGTCACAGGGGCCGTCACTGAAGCTTTCTTT.

This rearrangement joins TRBV7-3 to TRBJ1-3; the D is unclear. Trimming stripped 9 bases from V and 2 bases from J, with 8 bases between. The CDR3 sequence is 12 residues long. The germline CDR1 and CDR2 sequences are SGHTA and FQGTGA. The CDR3 loop is CASSSPGNTIYF. The CDR3 DNA sequence: TGTGCCAGTAGTAGTCCTGGAAACACCATATATTTT.

This chain uses TRBV7-9 with TRBJ1-4; TRBD1 aligns across 11 bases. CDR3 length: 17 amino acids. The V gene's germline CDR1 is SEHNR and CDR2 FQNEAQ (reference sequence). J gave up 3 bases and V 5 bases, and 8 bases lay outside the gene matches. The CDR3 loop is CASSARTGGRSNEKLFF. The CDR3 region has the DNA TGTGCCAGCAGCGCGAGGACAGGGGGCAGGTCTAATGAAAAACTGTTTTTT.

This sequence joins TRBV5-1 and TRBJ2-3; D ambiguous. Trimming left V 1 base short and J 2 bases short, with 11 bases between. The CDR3 has 15 amino acids. Germline V gene lookup returns CDR1 SGHRS and CDR2 YFSETQ. CDR3 region: CASSLTGLTTDTQYF. As DNA, the CDR3 is TGCGCCAGCAGCTTGACCGGCCTTACCACAGATACGCAGTATTTT. Supplemented by reference TRBV5-1 and TRBJ2-3, the full variable domain reads KAGVTQTPRYLIKTRGQQVTLSCSPISGHRSVSWYQQTPGQGLQFLFEYFSETQRNKGNFPGRFSGRQFSNSRSEMNVSTLELGDSALYLCASSLTGLTTDTQYFGPGTRLTVL.

The chain uses TRBV20-1 and TRBJ1-2; D gene ambiguous. This CDR3 comprises 11 residues. Between the trimmed V and J ends, which lost 3 bases and 8 bases, there was a span of 10 bases. Germline loops: CDR1 DFQATT, CDR2 SNEGSKA (reference sequence). CDR3 DNA: TGCAGTGCTAGGTGGGGAGACGGCTACACCTTC. It translates to CSARWGDGYTF.

The rearrangement joins TRBV24-1 to TRBJ2-3; perhaps TRBD2 as D (6 bases). The V end was cut by 3 bases, the J end by 0 bases, with 9 bases between. Germline V gene lookup returns CDR1 KGHDR and CDR2 SFDVKD. CDR3 size: 15 residues. DNA of the CDR3: TGTGCCACCAGTGATACCGGGACTAGCACAGATACGCAGTATTTT. Translated, it gives CATSDTGTSTDTQYF.

This clonotype was recorded many times. The gene calls are TRBV20-1 and TRBJ2-7; 9 bases agree with TRBD1. CDR3 size: 13 residues. V trimming: 6 bases; J trimming: 4 bases; junction bases outside the gene matches: 7. Germline loops: CDR1 DFQATT, CDR2 SNEGSKA (reference sequence). The CDR3 DNA is TGCAGTGCCACCGGGACAGGGTTTTACGAGCAGTACTTC. This gives the protein CSATGTGFYEQYF.

This clonotype was detected ten times or more. This chain uses TRBV29-1 with TRBJ2-7; 10 bases agree with TRBD1. This CDR3 is 14 amino acids long. From germline, CDR1 is SQVTM and CDR2 ANQGSEA. The trim removed 7 bases at V and 0 bases at J, leaving 6 bases unmatched. DNA for the CDR3: TGCAGCGGTACCGGGACAGGGGACTCCTACGAGCAGTACTTC. It specifies CSGTGTGDSYEQYF.

This clonotype has just one count. The chain combines TRBV11-1 with TRBJ1-2, with 9 positions matching TRBD1. J was trimmed by 8 bases and V by 4 bases; bases with no gene match: 8. The CDR3 totals 14 residues. Germline V gene lookup returns CDR1 SGHAT and CDR2 FQDESV (reference sequence). Here the CDR3 DNA reads TGTGCCAGCAGCTCATGGGACAGGGTCTCCGGCTACACCTTC. Translating gives CASSSWDRVSGYTF. The complete variable domain, with remaining parts taken from reference TRBV11-1 and TRBJ1-2, reads EAEVAQSPRYKITEKSQAVAFWCDPISGHATLYWYRQILGQGPELLVQFQDESVVDDSQLPKDRFSAERLKGVDSTLKIQPAELGDSAMYLCASSSWDRVSGYTFGSGTRLTVV.

The chain employs TRBV2 and TRBJ1-1; 7 nucleotides agree with TRBD1. The V and J ends lost 6 bases and 3 bases, in that order; junction bases with no gene match: 4. Germline CDR1 reads SNHLY; CDR2 reads FYNNEI. CDR3 size: 13 residues. The CDR3 DNA reads TGTGCCAGCAGCTCGGGACAGTACACTGAAGCTTTCTTT. Translated: CASSSGQYTEAFF.

Of note for this clonotype: A junction boundary mismatches the germline segment, possibly from a read error. The chain couples TRBV7-9 to TRBJ2-3; 10 bases are a match to TRBD2. Germline V gives CDR1 SEHNR, CDR2 FQNEAQ (reference sequence). The CDR3 is 16 residues long. The CDR3 bases are TGTGCTAGCAGCTTAGCGGGGGGTTTAGCTACAGATACGCAGTATTTT. It translates to CASSLAGGLATDTQYF.

The chain is built from TRBV10-3 and TRBJ2-3; D is perhaps TRBD1 or TRBD2 (5 bases each). This CDR3 is built from 13 residues. The germline CDR1 and CDR2 sequences are ENHRY and SYGVKD. The ends were cut back, 4 bases at V and 9 bases at J, with 14 bases in the middle. This chain's CDR3 is CAISGGTQGTQYF. CDR3 DNA: TGTGCCATCAGTGGGGGGACCCAAGGGACGCAGTATTTT.

The count of this clonotype is one. CDR3: CASSAPGQGADEQYF. CDR3 DNA: TGTGCCAGCAGTGCACCGGGACAGGGGGCCGATGAGCAGTACTTC. The V gene is TRBV25-1, the J gene TRBJ2-7; 12 nucleotides match TRBD1. The CDR3 spans 15 residues. J lost 7 bases, V lost 4 bases, and 8 bases had no gene match. Per the germline V gene, CDR1 is MGHDK and CDR2 is SYGVNS.

This clonotype was counted between two and nine times. The chain carries TRBV10-3 and TRBJ2-7; D is perhaps TRBD1 or TRBD2 (5 bases each). Trimming cost V 5 bases and J 6 bases, with 11 bases left between them. Germline-derived CDR1 and CDR2 are ENHRY and SYGVKD. The CDR3 has 12 amino acids. CDR3 region: CAISYGALEQYF. CDR3 bases: TGTGCCATCAGTTACGGGGCGCTCGAGCAGTACTTC.

Only one count was recorded for this clonotype. J is TRBJ1-5 and V is TRBV19; a possible D gene is TRBD1 (5 bases). This CDR3 spans 14 amino acids. V was shortened by 3 bases and J by 4 bases, with 10 bases between the two germline ends. Germline CDR1 LNHDA, CDR2 SQIVND (reference sequence). The CDR3 spells CASSIFQGNQPQHF. DNA for the CDR3: TGTGCCAGTAGTATTTTCCAGGGAAATCAGCCCCAGCATTTT.

V gene TRBV9 combines with J gene TRBJ1-1, with D possibly being TRBD1 (5 bases). With 4 bases removed from V and 8 bases from J, the gap between germline ends came to 15 bases. Germline values: CDR1 SGDLS, CDR2 YYNGEE. The CDR3 length is 13 residues. DNA of the CDR3: TGTGCCAGCAGCCCGCCAACAGGTGGGGAAGCTTTCTTT. Translated: CASSPPTGGEAFF.

As concerns this clonotype: Possible read error: a much larger clone is one base away. This sequence joins TRBV19 and TRBJ2-7; tentative D call: TRBD1 (5 bases). This CDR3 spans 15 amino acids. Germline V gene data show CDR1 as LNHDA and CDR2 as SQIVND (reference sequence). CDR3 bases: TGTGCCAGTAGTATAGTGGGGCATCACTCCTGCGAGCAGTACTTC. Its protein product is CASSIVGHHSCEQYF.

CDR3 region: CSARMAGGDSYNEQFF. As DNA, the CDR3 is TGCAGTGCTAGAATGGCGGGAGGGGATTCCTACAATGAGCAGTTCTTC. The V gene is TRBV20-1, the J gene TRBJ2-1, with 9 positions matching TRBD2. Germline CDR1 is DFQATT and CDR2 is SNEGSKA (reference sequence). The CDR3 totals 16 residues. The V segment lost 2 bases and the J segment 1 base; nucleotides outside the gene matches: 6.

The rearrangement joins TRBV5-1 to TRBJ2-7; 9 nucleotides match TRBD1. CDR3 size: 16 residues. V shed 3 bases, J shed 3 bases, and the junction held 10 bases outside the gene matches. CDR1 and CDR2 from the germline V gene are SGHRS and YFSETQ. The DNA for the CDR3 is TGCGCCAGCAGCTCTTTCAGGGGACAGGGTGGCTACGAGCAGTACTTC. Its protein is CASSSFRGQGGYEQYF.